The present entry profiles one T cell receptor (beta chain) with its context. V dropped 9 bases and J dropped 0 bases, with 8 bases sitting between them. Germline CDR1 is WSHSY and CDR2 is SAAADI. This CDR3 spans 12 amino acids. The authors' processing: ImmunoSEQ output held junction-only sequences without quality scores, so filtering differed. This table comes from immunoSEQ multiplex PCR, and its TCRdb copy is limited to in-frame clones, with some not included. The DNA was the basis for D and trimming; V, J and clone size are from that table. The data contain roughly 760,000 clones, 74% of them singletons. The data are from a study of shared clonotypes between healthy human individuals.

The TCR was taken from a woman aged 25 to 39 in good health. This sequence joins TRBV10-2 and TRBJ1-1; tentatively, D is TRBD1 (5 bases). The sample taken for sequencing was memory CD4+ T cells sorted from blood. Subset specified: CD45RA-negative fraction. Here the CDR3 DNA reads TGCGCCAGTGGACATCTGAACACTGAAGCTTTCTTT. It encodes CASGHLNTEAFF.